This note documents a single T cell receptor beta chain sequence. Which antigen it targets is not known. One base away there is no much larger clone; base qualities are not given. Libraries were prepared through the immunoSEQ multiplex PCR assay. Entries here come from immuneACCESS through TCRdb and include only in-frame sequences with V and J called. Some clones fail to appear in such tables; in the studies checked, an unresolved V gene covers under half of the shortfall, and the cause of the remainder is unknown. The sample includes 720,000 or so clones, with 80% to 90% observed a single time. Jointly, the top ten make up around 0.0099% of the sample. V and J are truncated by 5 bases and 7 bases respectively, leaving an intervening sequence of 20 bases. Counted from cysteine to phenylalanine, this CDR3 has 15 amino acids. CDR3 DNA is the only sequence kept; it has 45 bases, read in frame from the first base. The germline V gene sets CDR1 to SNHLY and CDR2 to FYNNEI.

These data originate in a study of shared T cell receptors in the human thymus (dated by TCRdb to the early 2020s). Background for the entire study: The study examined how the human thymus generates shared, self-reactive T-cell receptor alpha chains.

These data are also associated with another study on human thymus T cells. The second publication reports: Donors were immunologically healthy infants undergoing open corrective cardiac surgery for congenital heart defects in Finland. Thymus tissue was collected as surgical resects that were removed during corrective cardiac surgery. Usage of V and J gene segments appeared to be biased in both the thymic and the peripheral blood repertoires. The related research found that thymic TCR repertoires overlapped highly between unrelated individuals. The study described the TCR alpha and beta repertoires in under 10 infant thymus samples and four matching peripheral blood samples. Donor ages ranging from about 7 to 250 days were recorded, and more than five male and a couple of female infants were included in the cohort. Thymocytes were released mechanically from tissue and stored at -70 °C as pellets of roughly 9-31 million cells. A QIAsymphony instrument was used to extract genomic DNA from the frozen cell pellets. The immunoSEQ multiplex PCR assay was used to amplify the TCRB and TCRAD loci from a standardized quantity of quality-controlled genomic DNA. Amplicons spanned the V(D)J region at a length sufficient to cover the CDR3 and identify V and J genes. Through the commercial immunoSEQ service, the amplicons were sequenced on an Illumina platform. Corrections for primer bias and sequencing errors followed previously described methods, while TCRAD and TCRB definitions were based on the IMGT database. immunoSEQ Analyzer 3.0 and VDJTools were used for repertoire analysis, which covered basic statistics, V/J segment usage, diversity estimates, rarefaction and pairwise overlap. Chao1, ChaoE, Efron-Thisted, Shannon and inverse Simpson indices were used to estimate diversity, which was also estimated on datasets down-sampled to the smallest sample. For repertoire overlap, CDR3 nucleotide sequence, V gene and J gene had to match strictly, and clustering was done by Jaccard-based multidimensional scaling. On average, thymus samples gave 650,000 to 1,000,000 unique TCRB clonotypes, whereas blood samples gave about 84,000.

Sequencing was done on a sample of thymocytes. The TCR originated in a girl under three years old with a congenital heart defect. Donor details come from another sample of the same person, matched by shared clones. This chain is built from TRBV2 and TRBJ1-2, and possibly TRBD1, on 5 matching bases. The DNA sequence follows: TGTGCCAGCAGTACCCGTCCAGGGATCTTCATTGGCTACACCTTC. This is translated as CASSTRPGIFIGYTF.